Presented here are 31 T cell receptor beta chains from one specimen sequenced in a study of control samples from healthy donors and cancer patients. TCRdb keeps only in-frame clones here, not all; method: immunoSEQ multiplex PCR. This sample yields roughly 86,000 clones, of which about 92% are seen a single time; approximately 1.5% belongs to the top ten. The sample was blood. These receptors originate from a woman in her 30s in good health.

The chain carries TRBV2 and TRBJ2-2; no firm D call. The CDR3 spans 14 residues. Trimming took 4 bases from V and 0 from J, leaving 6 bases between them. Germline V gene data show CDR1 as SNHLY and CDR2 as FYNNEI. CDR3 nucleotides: TGTGCCAGCAGTGGGGAAGCGAACACCGGGGAGCTGTTTTTT. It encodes CASSGEANTGELFF.

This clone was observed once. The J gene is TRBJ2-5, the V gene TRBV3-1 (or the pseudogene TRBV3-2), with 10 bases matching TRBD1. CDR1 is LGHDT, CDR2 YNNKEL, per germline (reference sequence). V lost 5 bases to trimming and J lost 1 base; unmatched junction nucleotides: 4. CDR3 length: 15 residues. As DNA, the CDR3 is TGTGCCAGCAGCGGACAGGGGGTCGGCCAAGAGACCCAGTACTTC. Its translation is CASSGQGVGQETQYF.

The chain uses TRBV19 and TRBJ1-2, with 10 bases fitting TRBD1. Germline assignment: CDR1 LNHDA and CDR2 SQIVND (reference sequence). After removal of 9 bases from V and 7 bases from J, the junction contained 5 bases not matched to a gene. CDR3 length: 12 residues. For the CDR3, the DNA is TGTGCCAGCTGGACAGGGGGTCTTGGCTACACCTTC. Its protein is CASWTGGLGYTF. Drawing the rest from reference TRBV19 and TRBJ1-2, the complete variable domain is DGGITQSPKYLFRKEGQNVTLSCEQNLNHDAMYWYRQDPGQGLRLIYYSQIVNDFQKGDIAEGYSVSREKKESFPLTVTSAQKNPTAFYLCASWTGGLGYTFGSGTRLTVV.

The CDR3 nucleotides are TGTGCCAGCAGTGCCCTAGACAGAAACTATGGCTACACCTTC. It codes for CASSALDRNYGYTF. The V call is TRBV6-4, the J call TRBJ1-2; D possibly corresponds to TRBD1 (5 bases). This CDR3 is 14 amino acids long. From germline, CDR1 is MRHNA and CDR2 SNTAGT. Trimming stripped 4 bases from V and 2 bases from J, with 11 bases between.

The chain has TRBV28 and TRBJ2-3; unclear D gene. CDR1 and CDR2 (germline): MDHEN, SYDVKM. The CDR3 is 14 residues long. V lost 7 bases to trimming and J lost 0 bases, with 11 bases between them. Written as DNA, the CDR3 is TGTGCCAGCACCTCCCTCTTTAGCACAGATACGCAGTATTTT. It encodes CASTSLFSTDTQYF.

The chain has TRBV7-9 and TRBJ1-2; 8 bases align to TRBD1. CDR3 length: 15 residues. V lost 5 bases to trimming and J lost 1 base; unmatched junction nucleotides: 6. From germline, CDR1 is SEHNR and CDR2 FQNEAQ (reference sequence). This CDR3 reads CASSPGQGHNYGYTF. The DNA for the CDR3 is TGTGCCAGCAGCCCCGGACAGGGCCATAACTATGGCTACACCTTC.

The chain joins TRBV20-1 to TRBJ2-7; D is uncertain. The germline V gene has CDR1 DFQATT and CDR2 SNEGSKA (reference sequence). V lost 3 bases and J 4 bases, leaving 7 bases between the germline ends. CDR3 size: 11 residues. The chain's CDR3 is CSASWAYEQYF. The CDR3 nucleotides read TGCAGTGCTAGTTGGGCATACGAGCAGTACTTC.

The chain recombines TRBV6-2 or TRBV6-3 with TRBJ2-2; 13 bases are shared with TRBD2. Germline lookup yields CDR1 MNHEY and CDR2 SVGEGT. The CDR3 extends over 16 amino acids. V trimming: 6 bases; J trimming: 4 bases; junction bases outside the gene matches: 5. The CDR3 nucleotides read TGTGCCAGCAGCCCCTGGACTAGCGGGAGCACCGGGGAGCTGTTTTTT. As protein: CASSPWTSGSTGELFF.

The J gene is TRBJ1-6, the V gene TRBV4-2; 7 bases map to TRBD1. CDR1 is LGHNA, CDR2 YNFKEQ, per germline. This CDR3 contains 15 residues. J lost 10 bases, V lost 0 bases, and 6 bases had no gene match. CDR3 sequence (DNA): TGTGCCAGCAGCCAAGAGGGGACAGCGTCCTCACCCCTCCACTTT. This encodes CASSQEGTASSPLHF.

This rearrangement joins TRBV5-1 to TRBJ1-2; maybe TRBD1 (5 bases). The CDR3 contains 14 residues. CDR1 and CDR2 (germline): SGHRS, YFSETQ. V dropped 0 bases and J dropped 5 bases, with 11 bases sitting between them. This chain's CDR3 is CASSLDPAGYGYTF. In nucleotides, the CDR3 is TGCGCCAGCAGCTTGGATCCGGCAGGGTATGGCTACACCTTC.

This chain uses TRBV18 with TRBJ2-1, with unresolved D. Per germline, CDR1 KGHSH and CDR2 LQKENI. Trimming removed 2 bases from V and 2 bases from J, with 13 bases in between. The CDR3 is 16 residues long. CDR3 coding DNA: TGTGCCAGCTCACCAACCGACACTAAACCCTACAATGAGCAGTTCTTC. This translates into CASSPTDTKPYNEQFF.

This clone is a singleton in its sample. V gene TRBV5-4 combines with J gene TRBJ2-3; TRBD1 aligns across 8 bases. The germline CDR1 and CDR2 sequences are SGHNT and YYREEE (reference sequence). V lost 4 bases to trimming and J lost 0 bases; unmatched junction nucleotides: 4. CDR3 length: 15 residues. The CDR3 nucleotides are TGTGCCAGCAGCGACAGGGGAACTAGCACAGATACGCAGTATTTT. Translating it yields CASSDRGTSTDTQYF.

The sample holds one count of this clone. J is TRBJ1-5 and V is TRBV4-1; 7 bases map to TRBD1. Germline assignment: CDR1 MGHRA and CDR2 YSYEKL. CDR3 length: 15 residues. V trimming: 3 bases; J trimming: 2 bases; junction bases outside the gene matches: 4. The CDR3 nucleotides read TGCGCCAGCAGCCAGAATACAGGGGGCAATCAGCCCCAGCATTTT. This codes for CASSQNTGGNQPQHF.

CDR3 protein: CASSPLAGGTTDTQYF. The DNA for the CDR3 is TGTGCCAGCTCACCCCTCGCGGGGGGAACGACAGATACGCAGTATTTT. The chain joins TRBV18 to TRBJ2-3; 8 bases align to TRBD2. The CDR3 runs 16 residues. The trim removed 3 bases at V and 3 bases at J, leaving 8 bases unmatched. CDR1 is KGHSH and CDR2 is LQKENI in the germline V gene. Based on the CDR3 plus reference TRBV18 and TRBJ2-3, the full variable domain is NAGVMQNPRHLVRRRGQEARLRCSPMKGHSHVYWYRQLPEEGLKFMVYLQKENIIDESGMPKERFSAEFPKEGPSILRIQQVVRGDSAAYFCASSPLAGGTTDTQYFGPGTRLTVL.

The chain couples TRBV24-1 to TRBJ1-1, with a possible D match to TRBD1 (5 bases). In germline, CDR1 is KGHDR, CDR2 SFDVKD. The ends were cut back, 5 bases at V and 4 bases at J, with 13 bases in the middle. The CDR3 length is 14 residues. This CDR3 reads CATSGRGLSTEAFF. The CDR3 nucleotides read TGTGCCACCAGTGGTCGGGGCCTCAGCACTGAAGCTTTCTTT.

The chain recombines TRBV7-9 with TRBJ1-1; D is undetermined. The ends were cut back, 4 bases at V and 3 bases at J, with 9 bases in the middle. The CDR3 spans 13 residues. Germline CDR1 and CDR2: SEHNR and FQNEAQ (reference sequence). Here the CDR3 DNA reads TGTGCCAGCAGCTACGGACCGGACACTGAAGCTTTCTTT. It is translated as CASSYGPDTEAFF.

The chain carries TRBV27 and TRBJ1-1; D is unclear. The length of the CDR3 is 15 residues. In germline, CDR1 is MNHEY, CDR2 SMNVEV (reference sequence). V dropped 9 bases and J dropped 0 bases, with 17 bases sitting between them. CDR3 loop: CASKLQAYMNTEAFF. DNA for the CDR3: TGTGCCAGTAAACTCCAGGCCTACATGAACACTGAAGCTTTCTTT.

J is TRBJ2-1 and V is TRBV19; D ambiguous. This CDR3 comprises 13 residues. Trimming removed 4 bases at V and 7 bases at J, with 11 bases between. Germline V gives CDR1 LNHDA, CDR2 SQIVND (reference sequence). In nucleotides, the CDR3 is TGTGCCAGTAGTACAGGACGGAAAAATGAGCAGTTCTTC. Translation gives CASSTGRKNEQFF.

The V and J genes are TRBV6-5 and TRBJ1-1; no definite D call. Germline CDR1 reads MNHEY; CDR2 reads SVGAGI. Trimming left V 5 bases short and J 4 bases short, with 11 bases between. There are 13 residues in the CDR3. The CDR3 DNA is TGTGCCAGCAGTCGCAAAATTAGCACTGAAGCTTTCTTT. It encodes CASSRKISTEAFF.

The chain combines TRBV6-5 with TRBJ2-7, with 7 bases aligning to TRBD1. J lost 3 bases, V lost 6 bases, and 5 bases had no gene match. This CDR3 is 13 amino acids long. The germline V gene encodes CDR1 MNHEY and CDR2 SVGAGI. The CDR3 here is CASSIRQGYEQYF. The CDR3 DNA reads TGTGCCAGCAGCATACGACAGGGCTACGAGCAGTACTTC.

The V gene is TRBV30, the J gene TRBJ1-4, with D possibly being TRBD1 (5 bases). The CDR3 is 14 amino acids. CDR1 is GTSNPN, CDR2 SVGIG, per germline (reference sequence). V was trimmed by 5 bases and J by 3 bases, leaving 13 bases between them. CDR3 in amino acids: CAWRRGEANEKLFF. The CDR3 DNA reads TGTGCCTGGCGCCGGGGGGAGGCTAATGAAAAACTGTTTTTT. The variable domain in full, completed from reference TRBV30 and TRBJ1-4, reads SQTIHQWPATLVQPVGSPLSLECTVEGTSNPNLYWYRQAAGRGLQLLFYSVGIGQISSEVPQNLSASRPQDRQFILSSKKLLLSDSGFYLCAWRRGEANEKLFFGSGTQLSVL.

The CDR3 DNA sequence: TGTGCCAGCAGTGAGACTAGCGGGCCATCATACGAGCAGTACTTC. Translated: CASSETSGPSYEQYF. J is TRBJ2-7 and V is TRBV9, with 10 positions matching TRBD2. The CDR3 runs 15 residues. V gave up 5 bases and J gave up 4 bases; unmatched junction bases: 9. Germline V CDR1 and CDR2: SGDLS, YYNGEE.

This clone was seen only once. CDR3 region: CASSLQRGGQETQYF. The CDR3 DNA follows: TGTGCCAGCAGTCTACAGCGGGGGGGACAAGAGACCCAGTACTTC. The V call is TRBV7-9, the J call TRBJ2-5; 10 nucleotides line up with TRBD2. Per the germline V gene, CDR1 is SEHNR and CDR2 is FQNEAQ (reference sequence). The CDR3 has 15 amino acids. The V and J ends lost 6 bases and 2 bases, in that order; junction bases with no gene match: 6.

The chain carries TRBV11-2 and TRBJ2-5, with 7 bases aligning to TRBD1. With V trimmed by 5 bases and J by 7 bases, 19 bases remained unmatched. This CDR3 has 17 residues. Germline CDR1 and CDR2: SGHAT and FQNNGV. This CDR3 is CASSTLGRDSFKWTQYF. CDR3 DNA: TGTGCCAGCAGCACATTGGGTCGGGACAGTTTCAAATGGACCCAGTACTTC.

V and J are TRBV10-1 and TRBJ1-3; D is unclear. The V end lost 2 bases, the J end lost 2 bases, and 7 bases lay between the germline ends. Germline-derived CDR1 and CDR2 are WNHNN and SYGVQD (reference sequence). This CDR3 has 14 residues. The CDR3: CASSESMTGNTIYF. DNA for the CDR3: TGCGCCAGCAGTGAGAGCATGACTGGAAACACCATATATTTT.

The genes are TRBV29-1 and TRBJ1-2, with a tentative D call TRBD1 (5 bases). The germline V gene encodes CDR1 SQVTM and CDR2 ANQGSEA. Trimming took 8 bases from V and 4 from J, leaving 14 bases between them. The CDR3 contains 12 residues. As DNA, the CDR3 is TGCAGCACCGCCCCAGGGCCCTATGGCTACACCTTC. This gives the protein CSTAPGPYGYTF.

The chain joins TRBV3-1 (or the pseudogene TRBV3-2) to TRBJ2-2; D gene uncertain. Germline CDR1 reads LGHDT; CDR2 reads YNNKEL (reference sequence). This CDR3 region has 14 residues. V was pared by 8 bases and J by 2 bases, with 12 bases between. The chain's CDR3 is CASRRTSNTGELFF. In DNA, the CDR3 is TGTGCCAGCCGGCGGACCTCAAACACCGGGGAGCTGTTTTTT.

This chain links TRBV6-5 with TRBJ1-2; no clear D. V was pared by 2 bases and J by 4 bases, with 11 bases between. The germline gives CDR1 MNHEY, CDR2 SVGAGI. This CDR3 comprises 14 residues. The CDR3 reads CASSYAAKSYGYTF. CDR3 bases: TGTGCCAGCAGTTACGCTGCCAAGTCCTATGGCTACACCTTC.

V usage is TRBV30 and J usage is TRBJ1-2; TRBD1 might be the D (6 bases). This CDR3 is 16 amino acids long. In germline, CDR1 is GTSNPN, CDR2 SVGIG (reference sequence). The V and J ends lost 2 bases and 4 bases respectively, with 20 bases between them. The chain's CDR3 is CAWSTQTGGHLYGYTF. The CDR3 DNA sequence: TGTGCCTGGAGTACCCAGACCGGGGGCCACCTCTATGGCTACACCTTC.

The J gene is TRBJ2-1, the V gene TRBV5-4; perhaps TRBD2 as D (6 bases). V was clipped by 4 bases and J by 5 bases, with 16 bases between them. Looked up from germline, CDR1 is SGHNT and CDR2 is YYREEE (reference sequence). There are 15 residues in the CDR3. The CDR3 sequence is CASSRGGTYDNEQFF. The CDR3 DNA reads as TGTGCCAGCAGCCGGGGCGGGACGTACGACAATGAGCAGTTCTTC.

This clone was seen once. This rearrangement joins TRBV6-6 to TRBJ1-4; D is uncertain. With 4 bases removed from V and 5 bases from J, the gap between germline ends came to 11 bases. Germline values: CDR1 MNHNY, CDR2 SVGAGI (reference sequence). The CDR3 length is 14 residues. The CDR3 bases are TGTGCCAGCAGTTGGGCCGGTGGAAATGAAAAACTGTTTTTT. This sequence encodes CASSWAGGNEKLFF.